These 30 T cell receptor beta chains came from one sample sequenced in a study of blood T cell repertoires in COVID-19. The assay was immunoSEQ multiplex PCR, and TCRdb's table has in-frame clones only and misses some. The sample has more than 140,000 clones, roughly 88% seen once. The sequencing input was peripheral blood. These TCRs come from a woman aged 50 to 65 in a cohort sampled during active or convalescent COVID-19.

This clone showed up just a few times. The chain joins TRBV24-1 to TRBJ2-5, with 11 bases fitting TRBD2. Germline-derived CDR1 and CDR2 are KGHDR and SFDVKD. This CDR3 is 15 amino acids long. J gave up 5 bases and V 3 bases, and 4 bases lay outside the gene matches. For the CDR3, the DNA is TGTGCCACCAGTGATCCCGGGACTAGCGGTGAGACCCAGTACTTC. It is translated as CATSDPGTSGETQYF.

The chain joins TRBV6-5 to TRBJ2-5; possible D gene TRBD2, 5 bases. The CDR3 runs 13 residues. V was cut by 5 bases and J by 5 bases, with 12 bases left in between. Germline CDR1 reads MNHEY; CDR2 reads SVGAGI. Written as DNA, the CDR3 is TGTGCCAGCAGTCGCGGGCTCGGGGAGACCCAGTACTTC. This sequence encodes CASSRGLGETQYF.

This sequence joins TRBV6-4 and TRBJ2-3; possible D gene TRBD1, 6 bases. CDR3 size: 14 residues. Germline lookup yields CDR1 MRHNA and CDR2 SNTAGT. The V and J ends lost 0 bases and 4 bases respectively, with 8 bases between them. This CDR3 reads CASSDSGAPDTQYF. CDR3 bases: TGTGCCAGCAGTGACTCGGGGGCTCCAGATACGCAGTATTTT.

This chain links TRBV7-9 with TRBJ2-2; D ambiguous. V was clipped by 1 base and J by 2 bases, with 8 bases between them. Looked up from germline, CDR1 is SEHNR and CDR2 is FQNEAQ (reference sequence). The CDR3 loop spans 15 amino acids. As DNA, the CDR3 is TGTGCCAGCAGCTTAGTCCCCAGTAACACCGGGGAGCTGTTTTTT. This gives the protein CASSLVPSNTGELFF.

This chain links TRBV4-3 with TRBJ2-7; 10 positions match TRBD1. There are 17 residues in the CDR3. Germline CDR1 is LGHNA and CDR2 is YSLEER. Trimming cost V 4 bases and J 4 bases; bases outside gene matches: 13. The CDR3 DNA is TGCGCCAGCAGCCCATCCCCGGGACAGGGGAATAGGTACGAGCAGTACTTC. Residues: CASSPSPGQGNRYEQYF.

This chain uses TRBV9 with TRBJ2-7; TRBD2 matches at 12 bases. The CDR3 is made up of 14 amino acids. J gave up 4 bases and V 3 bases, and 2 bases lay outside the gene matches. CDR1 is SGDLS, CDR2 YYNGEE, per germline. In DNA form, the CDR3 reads TGTGCCAGCAGCGAGACTAGCGGGGGATACGAGCAGTACTTC. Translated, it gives CASSETSGGYEQYF.

For the CDR3, the DNA is TGTGCCAGCAGTGAGAGGACAGGGTTAACGGGTACTGAAGCTTTCTTT. This gives the protein CASSERTGLTGTEAFF. This sequence joins TRBV2 and TRBJ1-1; 8 bases line up with TRBD1. The V gene end was trimmed by 3 bases and the J gene end by 5 bases; junction bases not matched to a gene: 11. The CDR3 contains 16 residues. CDR1 and CDR2 (germline): SNHLY, FYNNEI.

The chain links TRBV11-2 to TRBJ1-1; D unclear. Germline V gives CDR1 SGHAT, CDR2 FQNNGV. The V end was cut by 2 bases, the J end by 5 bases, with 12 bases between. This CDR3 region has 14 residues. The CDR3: CASSLTGWRTEAFF. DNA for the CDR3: TGTGCCAGCAGCTTAACCGGGTGGCGGACTGAAGCTTTCTTT.

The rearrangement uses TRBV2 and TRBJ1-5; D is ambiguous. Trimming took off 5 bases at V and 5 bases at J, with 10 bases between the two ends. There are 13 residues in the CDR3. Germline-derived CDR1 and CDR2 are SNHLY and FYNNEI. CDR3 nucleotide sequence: TGTGCCAGCAGTCCCCAGTTCTATCAGCCCCAGCATTTT. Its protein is CASSPQFYQPQHF.

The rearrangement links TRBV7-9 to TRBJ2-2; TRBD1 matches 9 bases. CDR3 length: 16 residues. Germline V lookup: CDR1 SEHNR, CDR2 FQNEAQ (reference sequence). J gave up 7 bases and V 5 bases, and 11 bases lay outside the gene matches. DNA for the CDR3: TGTGCCAGCAGCGCTGCCGGGACAGGGCGGGTCGGGGAGCTGTTTTTT. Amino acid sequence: CASSAAGTGRVGELFF.

The DNA of the CDR3 is TGCGCCAGCAGCTTCTCGGGAGCCGTAACTAATGAAAAACTGTTTTTT. The encoded protein is CASSFSGAVTNEKLFF. The rearrangement uses TRBV5-1 and TRBJ1-4; D is unclear. The V gene lost 2 bases and the J gene lost 1 base, with 12 bases spanning the gap. This CDR3 has 16 residues. Germline-derived CDR1 and CDR2 are SGHRS and YFSETQ.

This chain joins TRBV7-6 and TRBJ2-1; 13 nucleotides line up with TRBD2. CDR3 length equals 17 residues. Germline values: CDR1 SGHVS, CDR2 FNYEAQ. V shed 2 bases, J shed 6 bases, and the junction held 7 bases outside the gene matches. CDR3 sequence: CASSLSYGTSGANEQFF. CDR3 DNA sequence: TGTGCCAGCAGCTTATCTTACGGGACTAGCGGGGCCAATGAGCAGTTCTTC.

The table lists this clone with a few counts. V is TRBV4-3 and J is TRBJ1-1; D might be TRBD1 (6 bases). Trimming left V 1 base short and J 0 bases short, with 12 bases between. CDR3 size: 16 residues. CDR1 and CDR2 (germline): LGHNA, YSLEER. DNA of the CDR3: TGCGCCAGCAGCCAAGGGACACAGGGACTGAACACTGAAGCTTTCTTT. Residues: CASSQGTQGLNTEAFF.

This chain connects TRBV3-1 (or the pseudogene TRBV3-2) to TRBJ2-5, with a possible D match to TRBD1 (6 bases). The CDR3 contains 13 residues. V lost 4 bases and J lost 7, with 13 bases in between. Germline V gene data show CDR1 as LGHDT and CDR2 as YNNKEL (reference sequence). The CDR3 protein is CASSLGQGGTQYF. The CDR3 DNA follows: TGTGCCAGCAGCCTGGGACAAGGGGGGACCCAGTACTTC.

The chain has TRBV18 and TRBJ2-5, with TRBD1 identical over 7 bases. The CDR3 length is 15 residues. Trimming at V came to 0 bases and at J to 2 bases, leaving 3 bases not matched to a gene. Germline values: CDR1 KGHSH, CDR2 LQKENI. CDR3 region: CASSPPAGGQETQYF. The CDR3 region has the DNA TGTGCCAGCTCACCACCGGCAGGGGGTCAAGAGACCCAGTACTTC.

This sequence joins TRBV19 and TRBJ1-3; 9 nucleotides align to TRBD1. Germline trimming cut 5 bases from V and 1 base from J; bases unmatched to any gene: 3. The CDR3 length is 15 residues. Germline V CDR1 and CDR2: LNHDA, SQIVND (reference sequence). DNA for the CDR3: TGTGCCAGTAGTCCACAGGGGGCTTCTGGAAACACCATATATTTT. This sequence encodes CASSPQGASGNTIYF.

The CDR3 DNA follows: TGTGCCAGCATCCCTAGCGGGGGGGCCGTCAATGAGCAGTTCTTC. Translation: CASIPSGGAVNEQFF. J is TRBJ2-1 and V is TRBV3-1 (or the pseudogene TRBV3-2); 12 bases map to TRBD2. CDR3 size: 15 residues. Germline-derived CDR1 and CDR2 are LGHDT and YNNKEL (reference sequence). V lost 7 bases, J lost 6 bases, and 7 bases stayed unmatched.

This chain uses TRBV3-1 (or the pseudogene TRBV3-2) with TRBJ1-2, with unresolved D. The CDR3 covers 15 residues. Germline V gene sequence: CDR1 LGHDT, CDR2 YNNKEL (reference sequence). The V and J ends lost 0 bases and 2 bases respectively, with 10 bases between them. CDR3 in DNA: TGTGCCAGCAGCCAAGATAGCGCGGGGAACTATGGCTACACCTTC. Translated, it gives CASSQDSAGNYGYTF.

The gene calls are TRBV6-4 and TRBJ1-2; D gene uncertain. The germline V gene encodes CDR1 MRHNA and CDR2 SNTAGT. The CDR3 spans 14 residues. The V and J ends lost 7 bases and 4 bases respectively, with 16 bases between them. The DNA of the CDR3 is TGTGCCAGCATTCCTCTATCCGCGCGCTATGGCTACACCTTC. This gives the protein CASIPLSARYGYTF.

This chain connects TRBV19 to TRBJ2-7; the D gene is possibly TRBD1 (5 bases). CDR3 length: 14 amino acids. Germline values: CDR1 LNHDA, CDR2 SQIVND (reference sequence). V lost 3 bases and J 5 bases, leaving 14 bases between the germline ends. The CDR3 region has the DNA TGTGCCAGTAGTATGGGCAGGGAAGGCCACGAGCAGTACTTC. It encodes CASSMGREGHEQYF. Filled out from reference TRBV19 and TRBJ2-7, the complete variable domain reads DGGITQSPKYLFRKEGQNVTLSCEQNLNHDAMYWYRQDPGQGLRLIYYSQIVNDFQKGDIAEGYSVSREKKESFPLTVTSAQKNPTAFYLCASSMGREGHEQYFGPGTRLTVT.

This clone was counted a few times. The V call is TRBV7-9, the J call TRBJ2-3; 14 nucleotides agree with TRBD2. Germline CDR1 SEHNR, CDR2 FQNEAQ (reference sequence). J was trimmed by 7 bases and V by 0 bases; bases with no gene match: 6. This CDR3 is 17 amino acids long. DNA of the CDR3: TGTGCCAGCAGCTTAGCGTGGGGGACTAGCGGGAGTAATACGCAGTATTTT. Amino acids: CASSLAWGTSGSNTQYF.

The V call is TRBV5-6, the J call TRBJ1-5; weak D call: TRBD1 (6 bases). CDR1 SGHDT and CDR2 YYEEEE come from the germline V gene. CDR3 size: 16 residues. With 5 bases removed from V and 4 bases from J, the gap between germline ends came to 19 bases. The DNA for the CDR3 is TGTGCCAGCAGTTTCTTTGGGGGCGCAGGAAATCAGCCCCAGCATTTT. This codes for CASSFFGGAGNQPQHF.

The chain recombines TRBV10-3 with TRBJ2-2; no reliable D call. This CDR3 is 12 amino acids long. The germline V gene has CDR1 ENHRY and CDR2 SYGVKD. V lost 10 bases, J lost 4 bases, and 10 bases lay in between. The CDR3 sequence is CATNSGTGELFF. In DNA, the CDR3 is TGTGCCACTAACTCGGGCACCGGGGAGCTGTTTTTT.

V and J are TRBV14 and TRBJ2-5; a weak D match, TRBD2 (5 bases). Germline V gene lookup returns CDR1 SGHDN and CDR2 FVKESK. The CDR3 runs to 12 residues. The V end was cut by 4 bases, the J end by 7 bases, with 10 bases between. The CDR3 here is CASSRYGGTQYF. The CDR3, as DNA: TGTGCCAGCAGCCGATACGGAGGGACCCAGTACTTC.

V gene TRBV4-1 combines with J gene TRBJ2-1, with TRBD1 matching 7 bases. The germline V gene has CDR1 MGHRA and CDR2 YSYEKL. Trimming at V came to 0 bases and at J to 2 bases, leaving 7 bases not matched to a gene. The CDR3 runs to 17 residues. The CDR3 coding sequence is TGCGCCAGCAGCCAAGAAACACAGGGGTCCCCCTACAATGAGCAGTTCTTC. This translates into CASSQETQGSPYNEQFF.

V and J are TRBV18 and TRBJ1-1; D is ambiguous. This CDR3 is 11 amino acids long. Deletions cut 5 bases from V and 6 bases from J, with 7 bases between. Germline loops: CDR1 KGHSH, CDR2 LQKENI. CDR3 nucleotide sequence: TGTGCCAGCTCATCGTTCCCTGAAGCTTTCTTT. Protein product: CASSSFPEAFF.

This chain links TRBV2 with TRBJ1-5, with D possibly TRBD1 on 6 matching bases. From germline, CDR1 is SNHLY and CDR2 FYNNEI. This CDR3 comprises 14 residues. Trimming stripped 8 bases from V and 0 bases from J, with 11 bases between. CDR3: CASALQGSNQPQHF. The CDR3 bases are TGTGCCAGCGCGCTACAGGGTAGCAATCAGCCCCAGCATTTT.

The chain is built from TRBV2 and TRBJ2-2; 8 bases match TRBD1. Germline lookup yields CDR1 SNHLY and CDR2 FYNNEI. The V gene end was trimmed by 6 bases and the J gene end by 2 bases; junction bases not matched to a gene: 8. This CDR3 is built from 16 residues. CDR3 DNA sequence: TGTGCCAGCAGCGATGGGACAGGAGCAAACACCGGGGAGCTGTTTTTT. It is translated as CASSDGTGANTGELFF.

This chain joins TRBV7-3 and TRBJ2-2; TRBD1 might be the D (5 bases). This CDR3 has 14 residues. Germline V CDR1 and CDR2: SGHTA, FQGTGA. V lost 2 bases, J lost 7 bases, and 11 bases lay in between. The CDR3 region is CASSLAGAGGELFF. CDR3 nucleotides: TGTGCCAGCAGCTTAGCTGGGGCCGGCGGGGAGCTGTTTTTT.

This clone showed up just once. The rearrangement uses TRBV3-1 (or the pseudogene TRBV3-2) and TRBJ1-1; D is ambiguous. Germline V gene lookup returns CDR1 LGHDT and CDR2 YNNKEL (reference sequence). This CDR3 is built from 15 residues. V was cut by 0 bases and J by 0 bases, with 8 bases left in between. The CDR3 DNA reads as TGTGCCAGCAGCCAAGAACACAGAATGAACACTGAAGCTTTCTTT. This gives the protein CASSQEHRMNTEAFF.